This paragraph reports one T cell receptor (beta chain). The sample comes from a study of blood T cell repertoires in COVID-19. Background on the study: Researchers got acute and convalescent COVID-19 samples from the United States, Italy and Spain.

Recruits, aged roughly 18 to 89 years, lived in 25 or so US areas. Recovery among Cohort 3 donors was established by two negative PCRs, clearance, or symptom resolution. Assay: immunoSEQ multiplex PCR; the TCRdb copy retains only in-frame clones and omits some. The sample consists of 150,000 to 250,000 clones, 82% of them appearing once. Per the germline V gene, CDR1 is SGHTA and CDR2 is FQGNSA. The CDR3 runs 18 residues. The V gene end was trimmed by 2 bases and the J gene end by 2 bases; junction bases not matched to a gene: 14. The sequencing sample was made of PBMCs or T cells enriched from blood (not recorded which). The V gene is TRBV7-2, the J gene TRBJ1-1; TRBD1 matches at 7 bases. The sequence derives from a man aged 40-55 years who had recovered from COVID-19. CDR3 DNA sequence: TGTGCCAGCAGCTTAACACGACAGGGAGTGAAGGGTAACACTGAAGCTTTCTTT. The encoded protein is CASSLTRQGVKGNTEAFF.